This T cell receptor (beta chain) was captured in a study of T cells in Graves' hyperthyroidism and ophthalmopathy. Study-wide background: Initial diagnosis, before any treatment, was when peripheral blood was collected. Study results and limitations: Median prediction lead before ophthalmopathy onset was 6.5 months with the model.

TCR beta CDR3 regions were amplified from RNA transcripts. A set of HTBI primers served as the primers for a first-round RT-PCR of the TCR CDR3. MiXCR, run by TCRdb on the multiplex PCR reads, gives a single entry per CDR3 protein. The sample consists of fewer than 550,000 distinct CDR3 sequences, 15% to 17% of them appearing once. V trimming: 1 base; J trimming: 4 bases; junction bases outside the gene matches: 7. Germline-derived CDR1 and CDR2 are SEHNR and FQNEAQ (reference sequence). The CDR3 loop spans 15 amino acids. Cells are PBMCs isolated from more than 8.5 ml of fresh blood. This clonotype was seen at least ten times. Antigen unknown.

Sequences were obtained from blood. The receptor's source is a woman aged 18-29 years with Graves' hyperthyroidism. The chain has TRBV7-9 and TRBJ2-7; 7 nucleotides match TRBD1. CDR3 nucleotides: TGTGCCAGCAGCTTAGGAGACAGGGCATTATACGAGCAGTACTTC. Translating gives CASSLGDRALYEQYF.